The 32 T cell receptor beta chains below were found in one sample sequenced in a study of blood T cells in healthy people across ages. Primers used in a second PCR of roughly 6 to 11 cycles were a sample-barcoded 5' primer and a J-beta primer mix. TCRdb reprocessed the 5' RACE reads via MiXCR and lists one record per CDR3 protein. The table lists around 710,000 distinct CDR3 sequences, approximately 43% of them singletons, with around a fifth in the top ten. Sequencing was performed on blood. The receptors were sampled from a woman aged 55-70 years in good health.

A word on this clonotype: Here the CDR3 omits its conserved ending phenylalanine or tryptophan, so a read error is the likely source. Written as DNA, the CDR3 is TGTGCCAGCAGCTTTACAGCTAGCACAGATACGCAGTATCTT. As protein: CASSFTASTDTQYL. This chain joins TRBV11-2 and TRBJ2-3; D gene unclear. There are 14 residues in the CDR3. Germline V CDR1 and CDR2: SGHAT, FQNNGV. The V end was cut by 3 bases, the J end by 0 bases, with 7 bases between.

As concerns this clonotype: A single base separates this from a much larger clone, so it may be a read error. CDR3 amino acids: CASSKGRDEQYF. The CDR3 DNA is TGCGCCAGCAGCAAAGGCAGGGACGAGCAGTACTTC. J is TRBJ2-7 and V is TRBV5-1, with D perhaps matching TRBD1 (5 bases). Trimming stripped 4 bases from V and 5 bases from J, with 10 bases between. The V gene's germline CDR1 is SGHRS and CDR2 YFSETQ. The CDR3 has 12 amino acids.

This chain links TRBV28 with TRBJ2-3; no clear D. Germline V lookup: CDR1 MDHEN, CDR2 SYDVKM. V gave up 5 bases and J gave up 7 bases, with 7 bases separating them. The CDR3 is made up of 11 amino acids. In nucleotides, the CDR3 is TGTGCCAGCAGTACAGAACATACGCAGTATTTT. Amino acids: CASSTEHTQYF.

This clonotype was counted between two and nine times. V gene TRBV29-1 combines with J gene TRBJ2-1; D unresolved. The DNA matches TRBJ2-7 better at its end, which makes the J call doubtful. This CDR3 is built from 14 residues. Per germline, CDR1 SQVTM and CDR2 ANQGSEA. In DNA form, the CDR3 reads TGCAGCGTTGAAGATCGTGTCAGGTACAATGAGCAGTACTTC. This translates into CSVEDRVRYNEQYF.

The V call is TRBV30, the J call TRBJ2-1; the match to TRBD1 covers 8 bases. J gave up 12 bases and V 3 bases, and 7 bases lay outside the gene matches. CDR1 GTSNPN and CDR2 SVGIG come from the germline V gene (reference sequence). The CDR3 contains 12 residues. CDR3 DNA: TGTGCCTGGAGCCCACCCGGGACAGGGCAGTTCTTC. This encodes CAWSPPGTGQFF.

This chain joins TRBV2 and TRBJ2-1; possible D gene TRBD2, 6 bases. Trimming shortened V by 4 bases and J by 7 bases, and 14 bases separated the two germline ends. The CDR3 runs to 14 residues. Germline-derived CDR1 and CDR2 are SNHLY and FYNNEI. This CDR3 is CASSGWGRGNEQFF. The CDR3 DNA sequence: TGTGCCAGCAGTGGATGGGGACGGGGGAATGAGCAGTTCTTC.

This clonotype was seen repeatedly, ten times or more. This chain joins TRBV9 and TRBJ2-5; 7 nucleotides match TRBD2. Unmatched junction bases numbered 3, after V lost 3 bases and J lost 1 base. Germline V gives CDR1 SGDLS, CDR2 YYNGEE. CDR3 size: 14 residues. Written as DNA, the CDR3 is TGTGCCAGCAGCGCCGGGACTACCCAAGAGACCCAGTACTTC. Translating gives CASSAGTTQETQYF.

This clonotype appeared a few times. V gene TRBV6-2 or TRBV6-3 combines with J gene TRBJ2-7; no reliable D call. The CDR3 totals 13 residues. The germline gives CDR1 MNHEY, CDR2 SVGEGT. Between the trimmed V and J ends, which lost 5 bases and 4 bases, there was a span of 12 bases. The CDR3: CASSRQTAYEQYF. CDR3 nucleotides: TGTGCCAGCAGTCGCCAAACGGCGTACGAGCAGTACTTC.

The chain couples TRBV20-1 to TRBJ1-6; 7 positions agree with TRBD1. The V segment lost 6 bases and the J segment 9 bases; nucleotides outside the gene matches: 8. The CDR3 contains 13 residues. Germline V gives CDR1 DFQATT, CDR2 SNEGSKA (reference sequence). CDR3 coding DNA: TGCAGTGCCCCCGGGACAGAGGGTTCACCCCTCCACTTT. It encodes CSAPGTEGSPLHF.

This chain links TRBV18 with TRBJ1-1, with TRBD1 matching over 7 bases. The CDR3 is 15 amino acids. V trimming: 3 bases; J trimming: 5 bases; junction bases outside the gene matches: 9. From germline, CDR1 is KGHSH and CDR2 LQKENI. CDR3: CASSPQGQVQTEAFF. The CDR3 DNA reads TGTGCCAGCTCACCCCAAGGACAGGTCCAAACTGAAGCTTTCTTT.

This clonotype was seen a few times. The CDR3 spells CSAREGQGYGYTF. CDR3 coding DNA: TGCAGTGCTAGAGAAGGGCAGGGATATGGCTACACCTTC. V and J are TRBV20-1 and TRBJ1-2; tentative D call: TRBD1 (5 bases). Germline V gives CDR1 DFQATT, CDR2 SNEGSKA (reference sequence). The V gene lost 0 bases and the J gene lost 5 bases, with 10 bases spanning the gap. The CDR3 consists of 13 residues.

J is TRBJ2-5 and V is TRBV24-1, with D possibly being TRBD2 (5 bases). The CDR3 covers 15 residues. The V gene lost 4 bases and the J gene lost 11 bases, with 22 bases spanning the gap. Germline CDR1 reads KGHDR; CDR2 reads SFDVKD. CDR3 sequence: CATSDSHSTGYEQYF. CDR3 bases: TGTGCCACCAGTGACTCACACTCCACGGGGTATGAGCAGTACTTC.

About this clonotype itself: Being one base from a much bigger clone, this may be a read error. The chain combines TRBV6-6 with TRBJ2-5; TRBD2 is a possible D gene (5 bases). The DNA end is a closer match to TRBJ2-7, so the J assignment may be wrong. Germline assignment: CDR1 MNHNY and CDR2 SVGAGI (reference sequence). The CDR3 runs to 15 residues. The CDR3 DNA follows: TGTGCCAGCAGACCCACCGGGGAAGTTGCCGACGAGCAGTACTTC. Translation: CASRPTGEVADEQYF.

This clonotype was observed a handful of times. The chain combines TRBV5-1 with TRBJ2-7; 12 bases align to TRBD1. The V segment lost 4 bases and the J segment 4 bases; nucleotides outside the gene matches: 6. Per the germline V gene, CDR1 is SGHRS and CDR2 is YFSETQ. This CDR3 contains 15 residues. This CDR3 reads CASSVLGQGAYEQYF. The CDR3 nucleotides read TGCGCCAGCAGCGTCTTGGGACAGGGGGCATACGAGCAGTACTTC.

The V call is TRBV9, the J call TRBJ2-5; 15 nucleotides match TRBD2. This CDR3 comprises 23 residues. Trimming removed 2 bases from V and 2 bases from J; junction bases left unmatched: 22. The V gene's germline CDR1 is SGDLS and CDR2 YYNGEE. CDR3 in amino acids: CASSVGPGTSGGPVVKLQETQYF. The CDR3 DNA is TGTGCCAGCAGCGTGGGGCCCGGGACTAGCGGGGGGCCGGTAGTTAAGTTACAAGAGACCCAGTACTTC.

The table lists this clonotype with a few counts. This chain uses TRBV18 with TRBJ2-5; D gene uncertain. Trimming pared 2 bases from V and 0 bases from J, leaving 10 bases between. Germline CDR1 and CDR2: KGHSH and LQKENI. The CDR3 extends over 15 amino acids. The CDR3 region is CASSPIVADQETQYF. CDR3 DNA: TGTGCCAGCTCACCAATAGTGGCGGACCAAGAGACCCAGTACTTC.

This chain links TRBV7-2 with TRBJ2-7; tentative D call: TRBD2 (6 bases). TRBJ2-5 explains the end of the DNA better; the J call may be wrong. The germline V gene encodes CDR1 SGHTA and CDR2 FQGNSA. The CDR3 spans 15 residues. The DNA of the CDR3 is TGTGCCAGCAGCTTACGGGGGACGTTACAAGAGACCCAGTACTTC. This sequence encodes CASSLRGTLQETQYF.

This clonotype appeared many times. This chain joins TRBV18 and TRBJ2-7, with 12 bases fitting TRBD2. Trimming at V came to 6 bases and at J to 6 bases, leaving 6 bases not matched to a gene. The CDR3 runs to 14 residues. Per germline, CDR1 KGHSH and CDR2 LQKENI. The CDR3 DNA sequence: TGTGCCAGCTCGACTAGCGGGAGTAGTCGCGAGCAGTACTTC. It translates to CASSTSGSSREQYF. The full variable domain, in which reference TRBV18 and TRBJ2-7 provide the parts outside the CDR3, is NAGVMQNPRHLVRRRGQEARLRCSPMKGHSHVYWYRQLPEEGLKFMVYLQKENIIDESGMPKERFSAEFPKEGPSILRIQQVVRGDSAAYFCASSTSGSSREQYFGPGTRLTVT.

This clonotype was recorded a few times. The chain has TRBV5-6 and TRBJ2-5; D is unclear. This CDR3 comprises 13 residues. The germline CDR1 and CDR2 sequences are SGHDT and YYEEEE. Trimming removed 4 bases from V and 5 bases from J, with 12 bases in between. DNA for the CDR3: TGTGCCAGCAGCCCGACGGGTATGGAGACCCAGTACTTC. As protein: CASSPTGMETQYF.

This clonotype came up once. The chain employs TRBV9 and TRBJ2-3, with 10 bases identical to TRBD1. The CDR3 loop spans 16 amino acids. CDR1 and CDR2 from the germline V gene are SGDLS and YYNGEE. With 0 bases clipped from V and 3 bases from J, the junction kept 4 bases outside the gene matches. CDR3: CASSVGDRGRTDTQYF. The CDR3 bases are TGTGCCAGCAGCGTAGGGGACAGGGGCAGGACAGATACGCAGTATTTT.

V gene TRBV7-9 combines with J gene TRBJ2-1; the match to TRBD2 covers 12 bases. The CDR3 is made up of 14 amino acids. Germline V gene data show CDR1 as SEHNR and CDR2 as FQNEAQ (reference sequence). The ends lost 8 bases at V and 8 bases at J; junction bases unmatched: 7. The CDR3 nucleotides read TGTGCCAGCGGCCCTAGCGGGAGGGTCGATGAGCAGTTCTTC. The encoded protein is CASGPSGRVDEQFF. Looking up the rest from reference TRBV7-9 and TRBJ2-1 gives the full variable domain: DTGVSQNPRHKITKRGQNVTFRCDPISEHNRLYWYRQTLGQGPEFLTYFQNEAQLEKSRLLSDRFSAERPKGSFSTLEIQRTEQGDSAMYLCASGPSGRVDEQFFGPGTRLTVL.

This clonotype has a handful of counts. This rearrangement joins TRBV12-3 or TRBV12-4 to TRBJ1-1; unclear D gene. With 5 bases removed from V and 11 bases from J, the gap between germline ends came to 21 bases. This CDR3 region has 14 residues. The CDR3 DNA follows: TGTGCCAGCAGTCAAGGGCGGCGGATCCGGGTGGCTTTCTTT. It translates to CASSQGRRIRVAFF.

This clonotype has ten or more counts. The chain has TRBV29-1 and TRBJ2-6; TRBD1 or TRBD2 may be the D gene (5 bases each). The CDR3 has 16 amino acids. V was trimmed by 6 bases and J by 0 bases, leaving 15 bases between them. Germline V gene data show CDR1 as SQVTM and CDR2 as ANQGSEA. CDR3 sequence (DNA): TGCAGCGTACGTTGGGGGACGAACTCTGGGGCCAACGTCCTGACTTTC. Amino acid sequence: CSVRWGTNSGANVLTF.

This CDR3 reads CASSFGTNTGELFF. The CDR3 DNA reads TGTGCCAGCAGTTTCGGTACAAACACCGGGGAGCTGTTTTTT. The rearrangement joins TRBV27 to TRBJ2-2; D ambiguous. Germline-derived CDR1 and CDR2 are MNHEY and SMNVEV (reference sequence). The V end lost 3 bases, the J end lost 2 bases, and 7 bases lay between the germline ends. The CDR3 covers 14 residues.

This chain links TRBV9 with TRBJ2-4; D is possibly TRBD1 (5 bases). The DNA end lines up better with TRBJ2-7; the J call may be wrong. The CDR3 has 13 amino acids. Germline values: CDR1 SGDLS, CDR2 YYNGEE. CDR3 loop: CASSVDQGSEQYF. As DNA, the CDR3 is TGTGCCAGCAGCGTAGACCAGGGCAGCGAGCAGTACTTC.

Note on this clonotype: Given a much more abundant clone one base away, this may be a read error. V usage is TRBV21-1 and J usage is TRBJ2-5; the D segment call TRBD1 is taken from the table without a DNA check. TRBV21-1 is a pseudogene locus. The CDR3 is 14 residues long. The CDR3 DNA is TGTGCCAACAGCAAGCCCGGCCAACAAGAGACCCAGTACTTC. It specifies CANSKPGQQETQYF.

This clonotype has just one count. The genes are TRBV28 and TRBJ1-2; D perhaps matches TRBD1 (6 bases). V lost 10 bases, J lost 5 bases, and 17 bases lay in between. The length of the CDR3 is 13 residues. Germline CDR1 MDHEN, CDR2 SYDVKM. This CDR3 is CATLRGSRYGYTF. DNA of the CDR3: TGTGCCACTCTCAGGGGAAGTCGTTATGGCTACACCTTC.

V usage is TRBV29-1 and J usage is TRBJ2-7; D is possibly TRBD2 (6 bases). This CDR3 contains 14 residues. Per germline, CDR1 SQVTM and CDR2 ANQGSEA. Deletions cut 0 bases from V and 1 base from J, with 10 bases between. CDR3 region: CSVEDAEGSYEQYF. In DNA, the CDR3 is TGCAGCGTTGAAGATGCGGAGGGATCCTACGAGCAGTACTTC.

This chain connects TRBV20-1 to TRBJ2-1; 7 bases match TRBD2. The V gene end was trimmed by 2 bases and the J gene end by 4 bases; junction bases not matched to a gene: 5. CDR1 is DFQATT, CDR2 SNEGSKA, per germline (reference sequence). This CDR3 is built from 14 residues. The CDR3 here is CSARQSGAYNEQFF. For the CDR3, the DNA is TGCAGTGCTAGACAGAGCGGGGCTTACAATGAGCAGTTCTTC.

This chain links TRBV20-1 with TRBJ2-3; maybe TRBD2 (5 bases). Germline values: CDR1 DFQATT, CDR2 SNEGSKA (reference sequence). The germline V and J ends were trimmed by 3 bases and 2 bases, with 15 bases remaining between them. This CDR3 comprises 15 residues. This CDR3 reads CSASPLSGYTDTQYF. The CDR3 nucleotides read TGCAGTGCTAGCCCTTTGTCGGGGTACACAGATACGCAGTATTTT.

The V call is TRBV9, the J call TRBJ2-5; 7 bases are a match to TRBD2. The V gene's germline CDR1 is SGDLS and CDR2 YYNGEE. V gave up 0 bases and J gave up 4 bases; unmatched junction bases: 9. This CDR3 spans 16 amino acids. The CDR3 loop is CASSVVGAGALETQYF. Written as DNA, the CDR3 is TGTGCCAGCAGCGTAGTTGGGGCGGGAGCTTTAGAGACCCAGTACTTC. Using reference TRBV9 and TRBJ2-5 for the parts outside the CDR3, the full variable domain is DSGVTQTPKHLITATGQRVTLRCSPRSGDLSVYWYQQSLDQGLQFLIQYYNGEERAKGNILERFSAQQFPDLHSELNLSSLELGDSALYFCASSVVGAGALETQYFGPGTRLLVL.

This clonotype was observed a few times. V is TRBV4-2 and J is TRBJ1-2; TRBD1 aligns across 7 bases. Per the germline V gene, CDR1 is LGHNA and CDR2 is YNFKEQ. CDR3 size: 14 residues. Trimming removed 6 bases from V and 4 bases from J; junction bases left unmatched: 8. The CDR3 DNA reads as TGTGCCAGCAGTCCTGGGACAGCCTTCTATGGCTACACCTTC. It encodes CASSPGTAFYGYTF.